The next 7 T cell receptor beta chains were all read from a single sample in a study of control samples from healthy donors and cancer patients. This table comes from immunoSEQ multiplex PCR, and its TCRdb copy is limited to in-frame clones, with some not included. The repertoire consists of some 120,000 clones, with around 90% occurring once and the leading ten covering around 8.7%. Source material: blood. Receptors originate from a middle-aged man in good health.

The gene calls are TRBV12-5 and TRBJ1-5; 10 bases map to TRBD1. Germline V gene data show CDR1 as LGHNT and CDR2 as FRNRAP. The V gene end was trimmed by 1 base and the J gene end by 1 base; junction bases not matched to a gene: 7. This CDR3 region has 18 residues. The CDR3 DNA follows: TGTGCTAGTGGTTTGGCTTATGGGACAGGGGCAAGCAATCAGCCCCAGCATTTT. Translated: CASGLAYGTGASNQPQHF.

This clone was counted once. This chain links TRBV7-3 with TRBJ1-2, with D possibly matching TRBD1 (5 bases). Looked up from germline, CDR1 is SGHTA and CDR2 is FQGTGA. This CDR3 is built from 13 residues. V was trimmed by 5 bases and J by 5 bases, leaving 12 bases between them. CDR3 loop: CASSLREGYGYTF. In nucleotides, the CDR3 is TGTGCCAGCAGCCTCAGGGAGGGGTATGGCTACACCTTC.

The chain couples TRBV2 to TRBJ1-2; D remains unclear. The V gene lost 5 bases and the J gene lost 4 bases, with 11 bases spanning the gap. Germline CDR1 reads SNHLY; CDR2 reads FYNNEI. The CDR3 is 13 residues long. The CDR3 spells CASSSENVYGYTF. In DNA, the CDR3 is TGTGCCAGCAGTTCAGAGAATGTCTATGGCTACACCTTC.

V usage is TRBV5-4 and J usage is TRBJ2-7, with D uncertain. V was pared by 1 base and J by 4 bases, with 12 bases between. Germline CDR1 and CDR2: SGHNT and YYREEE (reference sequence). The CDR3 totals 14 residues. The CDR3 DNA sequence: TGTGCCAGCAGCTTGTCTGGACGGCCATACGAGCAGTACTTC. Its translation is CASSLSGRPYEQYF.

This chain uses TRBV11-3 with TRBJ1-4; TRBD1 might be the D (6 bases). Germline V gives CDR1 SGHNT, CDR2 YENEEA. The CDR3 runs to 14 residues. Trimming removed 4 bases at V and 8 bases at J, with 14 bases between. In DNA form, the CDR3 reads TGTGCCAGCAGCTGGGGGGGGCTTCGGGAAAAACTGTTTTTT. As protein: CASSWGGLREKLFF.

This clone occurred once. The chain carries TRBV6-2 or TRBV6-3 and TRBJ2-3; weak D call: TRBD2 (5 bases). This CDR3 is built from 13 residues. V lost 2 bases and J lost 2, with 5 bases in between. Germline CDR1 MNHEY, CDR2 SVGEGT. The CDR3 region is CASSYRDTDTQYF. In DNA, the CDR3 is TGTGCCAGCAGTTACCGGGACACAGATACGCAGTATTTT.

The CDR3 nucleotides are TGTGCCAGCACCTCAAGGGGGGGGGAAAAACTGTTTTTT. Amino acids: CASTSRGGEKLFF. The chain links TRBV7-2 to TRBJ1-4, with TRBD1 as a possible D gene (6 bases). Looked up from germline, CDR1 is SGHTA and CDR2 is FQGNSA. V was trimmed by 7 bases and J by 8 bases, leaving 14 bases between them. This CDR3 has 13 amino acids.